This TCR beta chain was captured by sequencing in a study of cytomegalovirus exposure and HLA in healthy donors. Study-level background: An earlier analysis found some 100 million unique TCR beta sequences from around 180 million T cells. Study-level results: When analyzed later, the rates of TCR association showed variation by HLA locus, with DRB1 the most and HLA-C the fewest. Presence/absence analyses took donor sequencing depth as roughly uniform. Whilst most TCR sequences proved rare, a subset of public TCRs occurred across many donors.

In this sample, this clone turned up a few times. Its antigen is still unknown. The CDR3 consists of 15 residues. The germline V and J ends were trimmed by 6 bases and 2 bases, with 14 bases remaining between them. CDR1 is ENHRY and CDR2 is SYGVKD in the germline V gene. The study ran its PCR with 60 Vbeta and 13 Jbeta primers. Profiling relied on immunoSEQ multiplex PCR, and the TCRdb table lists in-frame clones only, not all of them. Counted here are about 160,000 clones, around 79% occurring once; the ten biggest clones make up approximately 4.5%. This chain uses TRBV10-3 with TRBJ2-1; no reliable D call. Sample: PBMCs. This clonotype was obtained from a man aged 40-49 years in good health and CMV-seronegative. The CDR3 loop reads CAIRHADTAYNEQFF. As DNA, the CDR3 is TGTGCCATCAGACATGCCGACACAGCCTACAATGAGCAGTTCTTC.